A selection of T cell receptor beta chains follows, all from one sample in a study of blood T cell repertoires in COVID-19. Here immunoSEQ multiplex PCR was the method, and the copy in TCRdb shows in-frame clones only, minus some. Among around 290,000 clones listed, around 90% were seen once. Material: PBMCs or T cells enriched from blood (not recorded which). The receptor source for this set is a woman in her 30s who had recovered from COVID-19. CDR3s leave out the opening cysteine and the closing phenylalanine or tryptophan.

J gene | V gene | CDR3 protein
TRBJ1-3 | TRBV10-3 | AITSGGNTIY
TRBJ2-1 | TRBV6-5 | ASSQGNNEQF
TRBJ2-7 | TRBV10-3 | AISEGGGSYEQY
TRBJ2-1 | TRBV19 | ASTGLVGDEQF
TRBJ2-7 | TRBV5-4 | ASSWRTWEGSYEQY
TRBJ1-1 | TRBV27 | ASRGGAGAF
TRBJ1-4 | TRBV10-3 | AISESRTGGNEKLF
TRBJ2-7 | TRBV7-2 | ASSYRDSSLYEQY
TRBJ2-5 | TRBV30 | AWSVLAGGLETQY
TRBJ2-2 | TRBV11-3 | ATMASNTGELF
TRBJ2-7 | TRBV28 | ASSLRGTVYEQY
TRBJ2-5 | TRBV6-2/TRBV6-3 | ASSYGAVVETQY
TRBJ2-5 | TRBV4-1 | ASSQDATGLQGTQY
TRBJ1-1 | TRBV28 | ASSSPGGEAF
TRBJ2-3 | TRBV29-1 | SVEGTALTDTQY
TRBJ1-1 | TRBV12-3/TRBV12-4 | ASSFRGGEAF
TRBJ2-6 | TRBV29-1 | SVRRVGANVLT
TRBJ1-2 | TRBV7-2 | ASSPGQGYYGYT
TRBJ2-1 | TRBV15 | ATSRYRVSSYNEQF
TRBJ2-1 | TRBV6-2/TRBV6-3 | ASSYSAPDYNEQF
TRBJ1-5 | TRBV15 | ATSEPDRLNQPQH
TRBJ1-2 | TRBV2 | ASSRDSIIYGYT
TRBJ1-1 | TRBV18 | ASSPNQQGVGEAF
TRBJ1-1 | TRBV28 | AIGPHTEAF
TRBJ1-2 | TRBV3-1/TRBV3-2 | ASSQELQGCYGYT